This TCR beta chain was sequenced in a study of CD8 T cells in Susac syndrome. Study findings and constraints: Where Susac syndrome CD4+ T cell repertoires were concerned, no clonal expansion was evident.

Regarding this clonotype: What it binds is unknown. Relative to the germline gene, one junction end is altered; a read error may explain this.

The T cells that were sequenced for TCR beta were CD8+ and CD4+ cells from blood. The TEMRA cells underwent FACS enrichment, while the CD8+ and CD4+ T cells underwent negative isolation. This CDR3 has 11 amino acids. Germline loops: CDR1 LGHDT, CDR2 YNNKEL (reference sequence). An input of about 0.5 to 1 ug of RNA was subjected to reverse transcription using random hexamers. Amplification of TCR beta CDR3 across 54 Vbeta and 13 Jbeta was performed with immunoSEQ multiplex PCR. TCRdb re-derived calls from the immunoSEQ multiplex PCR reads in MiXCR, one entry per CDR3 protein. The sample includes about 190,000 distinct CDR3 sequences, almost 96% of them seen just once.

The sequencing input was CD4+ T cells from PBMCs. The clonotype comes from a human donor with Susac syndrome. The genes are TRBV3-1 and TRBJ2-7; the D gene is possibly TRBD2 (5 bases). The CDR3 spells CASSQVTDLSF. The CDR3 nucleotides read TGTGCCAGCAGCCAAGTAACGGACTTGAGCTTC.